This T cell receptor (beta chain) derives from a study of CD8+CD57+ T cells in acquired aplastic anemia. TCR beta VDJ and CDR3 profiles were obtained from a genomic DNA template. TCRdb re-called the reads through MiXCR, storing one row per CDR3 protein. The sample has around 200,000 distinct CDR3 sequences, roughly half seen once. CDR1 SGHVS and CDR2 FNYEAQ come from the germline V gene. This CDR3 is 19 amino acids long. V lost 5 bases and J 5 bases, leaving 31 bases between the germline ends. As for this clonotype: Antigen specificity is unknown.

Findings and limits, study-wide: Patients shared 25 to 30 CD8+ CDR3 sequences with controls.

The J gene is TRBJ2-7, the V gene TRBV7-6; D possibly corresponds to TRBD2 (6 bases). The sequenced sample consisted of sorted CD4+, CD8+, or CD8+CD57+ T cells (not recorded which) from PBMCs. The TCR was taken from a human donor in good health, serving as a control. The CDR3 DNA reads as TGTGCCAGCAGCCCCGGGGGTGTGGGGTGGAGACGTTTTTTGGACGAGCAGTACTTC. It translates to CASSPGGVGWRRFLDEQYF.